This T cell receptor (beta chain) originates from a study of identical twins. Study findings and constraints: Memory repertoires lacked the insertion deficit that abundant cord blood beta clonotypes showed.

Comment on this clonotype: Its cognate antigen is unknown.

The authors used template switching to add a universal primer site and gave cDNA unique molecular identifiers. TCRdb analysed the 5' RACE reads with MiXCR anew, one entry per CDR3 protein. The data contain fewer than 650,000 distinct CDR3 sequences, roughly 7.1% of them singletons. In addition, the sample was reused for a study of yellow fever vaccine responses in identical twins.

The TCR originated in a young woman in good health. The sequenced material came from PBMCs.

The CDR3 loop reads CSAGGQGARTEAFF. CDR3 nucleotide sequence: TGCAGTGCTGGTGGACAGGGGGCGCGAACTGAAGCTTTCTTT. The V gene is TRBV20-1, the J gene TRBJ1-1; 11 positions agree with TRBD1. Losses at the gene ends were 5 bases for V and 5 bases for J; bases not matched to a gene: 7. The germline CDR1 and CDR2 sequences are DFQATT and SNEGSKA (reference sequence). The CDR3 totals 14 residues.